This T cell receptor beta chain is drawn from a study of shared clonotypes between healthy human individuals. Broader study findings: The generation probabilities recorded for non-shared clonotypes fell below those of clonotypes shared by all four donors. Among donors, the sharing of clonotypes was expected to be influenced by sequencing depth. Researchers found naive subsets generally carried larger estimated richness than memory subsets.

This clone was counted a single time. The antigen remains undetermined. Trimming cost V 1 base and J 6 bases, with 13 bases left between them. From germline, CDR1 is SQVTM and CDR2 ANQGSEA. This CDR3 has 13 amino acids. The table came from immunoSEQ multiplex PCR; TCRdb's copy has only in-frame clones and leaves some out. The repertoire consists of 2,100,000 or so clones, with around 95% occurring once and the leading ten covering about 0.13%. The receptor comes from a man aged 18 to 35 in good health. The chain links TRBV29-1 to TRBJ2-7, with D possibly called TRBD1 or TRBD2 (5 bases each). The specimen sequenced was naive CD4+ T cells sorted from blood. Subset meaning: CD45RA+ positively selected. The CDR3 sequence: CSVEGMYGGEQYF. CDR3 sequence (DNA): TGCAGCGTTGAAGGGATGTATGGGGGCGAGCAGTACTTC.